These 32 T cell receptor beta chains originate from one sample sequenced in a study of cytomegalovirus exposure and HLA in healthy donors. Primers: 60 Vbeta forward and 13 Jbeta reverse. The assay was immunoSEQ multiplex PCR, and TCRdb's table has in-frame clones only and misses some. The sample gives 150,000 to 200,000 clones, approximately 84% of which show up once; roughly 2.2% is in the top ten. The sequenced sample consisted of PBMCs. The receptor set was obtained from a man younger than 35 in good health and CMV-seropositive.

This rearrangement joins TRBV6-6 to TRBJ1-5; the D gene is possibly TRBD1 (5 bases). The V end lost 5 bases, the J end lost 6 bases, and 14 bases lay between the germline ends. The germline CDR1 and CDR2 sequences are MNHNY and SVGAGI (reference sequence). This CDR3 has 14 amino acids. The CDR3 protein is CASSGGLKVQPQHF. DNA of the CDR3: TGTGCCAGCAGTGGGGGGTTGAAAGTTCAGCCCCAGCATTTT.

The rearrangement joins TRBV11-3 to TRBJ2-7; a possible D gene is TRBD1 (6 bases). The CDR3 has 13 amino acids. Deletions cut 4 bases from V and 5 bases from J, with 12 bases between. Germline-derived CDR1 and CDR2 are SGHNT and YENEEA. The CDR3 DNA is TGTGCCAGCAGCTCCCGGGCAGGGGACGAGCAGTACTTC. Translated: CASSSRAGDEQYF.

The chain couples TRBV11-2 to TRBJ2-3; the D is unclear. In germline, CDR1 is SGHAT, CDR2 FQNNGV. Trimming removed 4 bases from V and 1 base from J, with 15 bases in between. The CDR3 is made up of 16 amino acids. The CDR3 is CASSSVSRVGTDTQYF. CDR3 DNA: TGTGCCAGCAGCTCGGTTTCCCGGGTGGGCACAGATACGCAGTATTTT.

The rearrangement links TRBV5-5 to TRBJ1-2; TRBD1 might be the D (5 bases). This CDR3 contains 13 residues. V gave up 0 bases and J gave up 7 bases, with 10 bases separating them. CDR1 is SGHKS, CDR2 YYEKEE, per germline (reference sequence). Here the CDR3 DNA reads TGTGCCAGCAGCTTGGATTGGGGCGGTGGCTACACCTTC. This encodes CASSLDWGGGYTF.

The rearrangement links TRBV7-2 to TRBJ2-7; TRBD2 aligns across 9 bases. CDR1 is SGHTA, CDR2 FQGNSA, per germline. The CDR3 totals 15 residues. V was pared by 0 bases and J by 4 bases, with 4 bases of the junction left unmatched. The CDR3: CASSLASGGPYEQYF. The CDR3 nucleotides read TGTGCCAGCAGCTTAGCTAGCGGGGGACCTTACGAGCAGTACTTC.

V usage is TRBV14 and J usage is TRBJ2-3, with 8 bases aligning to TRBD2. Trimming took 1 base from V and 1 from J; bases not matched to a gene: 4. Germline CDR1 SGHDN, CDR2 FVKESK. The CDR3 loop spans 16 amino acids. As DNA, the CDR3 is TGTGCCAGCAGCCAAGTAGCGGGGCGTCGCACAGATACGCAGTATTTT. Translated: CASSQVAGRRTDTQYF. Supplemented by reference TRBV14 and TRBJ2-3, the full variable domain reads EAGVTQFPSHSVIEKGQTVTLRCDPISGHDNLYWYRRVMGKEIKFLLHFVKESKQDESGMPNNRFLAERTGGTYSTLKVQPAELEDSGVYFCASSQVAGRRTDTQYFGPGTRLTVL.

This chain uses TRBV5-5 with TRBJ2-7, with 10 nucleotides matching TRBD1. Germline CDR1 SGHKS, CDR2 YYEKEE (reference sequence). This CDR3 contains 15 residues. J was trimmed by 2 bases and V by 2 bases; bases with no gene match: 4. The CDR3 is CASSFVGTGAYEQYF. The CDR3 region has the DNA TGTGCCAGCAGCTTCGTAGGGACAGGGGCCTACGAGCAGTACTTC.

The DNA of the CDR3 is TGTGCCAGCATCCCGGTACAGGGGCGTAGGATAGGCTACACCTTC. Its translation is CASIPVQGRRIGYTF. This chain links TRBV7-9 with TRBJ1-2; TRBD1 agrees at 7 bases. Germline CDR1 SEHNR, CDR2 FQNEAQ (reference sequence). Losses at the gene ends were 7 bases for V and 8 bases for J; bases not matched to a gene: 16. The CDR3 covers 15 residues.

The V and J genes are TRBV4-1 and TRBJ2-2; 10 nucleotides agree with TRBD2. After removal of 2 bases from V and 0 bases from J, the junction contained 6 bases not matched to a gene. The CDR3 is made up of 18 amino acids. CDR1 MGHRA and CDR2 YSYEKL come from the germline V gene. CDR3 sequence: CASSQPLLAGANTGELFF. The CDR3 nucleotides are TGCGCCAGCAGCCAACCACTTCTAGCGGGGGCGAACACCGGGGAGCTGTTTTTT.

This clone has only one observation. The J gene is TRBJ2-1, the V gene TRBV19; TRBD2 might be the D (6 bases). V lost 3 bases to trimming and J lost 10 bases, with 7 bases between them. The CDR3 sequence is 11 residues long. Germline V gene sequence: CDR1 LNHDA, CDR2 SQIVND (reference sequence). The CDR3 coding sequence is TGTGCCAGTAGTATGGCGGGGGAGCAGTTCTTC. The encoded protein is CASSMAGEQFF.

In DNA, the CDR3 is TGTGCCAGCAGCGTGGGGGTCAGGGGTTCTGAAGCTTTCTTT. As protein: CASSVGVRGSEAFF. This chain links TRBV9 with TRBJ1-1; TRBD1 might be the D (6 bases). The CDR3 has 14 residues. The germline CDR1 and CDR2 sequences are SGDLS and YYNGEE. Trimming took off 2 bases at V and 6 bases at J, with 14 bases between the two ends.

V gene TRBV4-2 combines with J gene TRBJ2-2; the match to TRBD2 covers 7 bases. After removal of 2 bases from V and 0 bases from J, the junction contained 9 bases not matched to a gene. The CDR3 runs to 18 residues. Germline lookup yields CDR1 LGHNA and CDR2 YNFKEQ. The CDR3 coding sequence is TGTGCCAGCAGCCAATACGCAGCGGGGAATACGAACACCGGGGAGCTGTTTTTT. Its protein is CASSQYAAGNTNTGELFF.

The genes are TRBV5-1 and TRBJ2-7, with 9 bases fitting TRBD2. CDR3 length: 17 amino acids. Trimming at V came to 4 bases and at J to 1 base, leaving 12 bases not matched to a gene. CDR1 and CDR2 (germline): SGHRS, YFSETQ. The CDR3 is CASSPRGGVSGSYEQYF. The CDR3 DNA reads as TGCGCCAGCAGCCCTCGCGGGGGGGTCTCTGGGTCCTACGAGCAGTACTTC.

The rearrangement uses TRBV7-3 and TRBJ2-3; 7 bases fit TRBD1. V gave up 3 bases and J gave up 3 bases; unmatched junction bases: 6. The CDR3 contains 15 residues. Germline lookup yields CDR1 SGHTA and CDR2 FQGTGA. The CDR3 spells CASSLSGQKTDTQYF. CDR3 coding DNA: TGTGCCAGCAGCTTGTCGGGACAGAAGACAGATACGCAGTATTTT.

This chain joins TRBV19 and TRBJ1-6; no definite D call. The germline V gene has CDR1 LNHDA and CDR2 SQIVND (reference sequence). The CDR3 runs to 15 residues. V lost 3 bases, J lost 5 bases, and 11 bases lay in between. The CDR3 spells CASSIGGVNNSPLHF. DNA of the CDR3: TGTGCCAGTAGTATTGGAGGAGTTAATAATTCACCCCTCCACTTT. Looking up the rest from reference TRBV19 and TRBJ1-6 gives the full variable domain: DGGITQSPKYLFRKEGQNVTLSCEQNLNHDAMYWYRQDPGQGLRLIYYSQIVNDFQKGDIAEGYSVSREKKESFPLTVTSAQKNPTAFYLCASSIGGVNNSPLHFGNGTRLTVT.

V usage is TRBV30 and J usage is TRBJ2-3; weak D call: TRBD2 (5 bases). CDR3 length: 14 amino acids. The V and J ends lost 2 bases and 0 bases respectively, with 9 bases between them. The V gene's germline CDR1 is GTSNPN and CDR2 SVGIG (reference sequence). CDR3 amino acids: CAWSPAASTDTQYF. For the CDR3, the DNA is TGTGCCTGGAGTCCAGCGGCTAGCACAGATACGCAGTATTTT. Full variable domain (outside the CDR3, taken from reference TRBV30 and TRBJ2-3): SQTIHQWPATLVQPVGSPLSLECTVEGTSNPNLYWYRQAAGRGLQLLFYSVGIGQISSEVPQNLSASRPQDRQFILSSKKLLLSDSGFYLCAWSPAASTDTQYFGPGTRLTVL.

V and J are TRBV7-6 and TRBJ2-1; perhaps TRBD2 as D (6 bases). Germline assignment: CDR1 SGHVS and CDR2 FNYEAQ. This CDR3 has 16 residues. V lost 2 bases, J lost 1 base, and 12 bases lay in between. The CDR3 here is CASSLPGTLSYNEQFF. CDR3 bases: TGTGCCAGCAGCTTACCCGGGACTCTTTCCTACAATGAGCAGTTCTTC.

This chain joins TRBV4-2 and TRBJ1-4; possible D gene TRBD1, 6 bases. V lost 3 bases to trimming and J lost 6 bases, with 14 bases between them. The CDR3 has 15 residues. The V gene's germline CDR1 is LGHNA and CDR2 YNFKEQ. The CDR3 loop is CASSQLQGLYEKLFF. The DNA of the CDR3 is TGTGCCAGCAGCCAGTTACAGGGTTTGTATGAAAAACTGTTTTTT.

The rearrangement links TRBV2 to TRBJ1-1, with 7 bases matching TRBD1. The CDR3 runs to 14 residues. The germline CDR1 and CDR2 sequences are SNHLY and FYNNEI. V gave up 3 bases and J gave up 4 bases; unmatched junction bases: 5. The CDR3 region is CASSETGPGTEAFF. DNA for the CDR3: TGTGCCAGCAGTGAGACAGGGCCAGGCACTGAAGCTTTCTTT.

The CDR3 region has the DNA TGTGCCAGTACGGACTCGGCCAATGAGCAGTTCTTC. Translated, it gives CASTDSANEQFF. This chain joins TRBV6-1 and TRBJ2-1, with D possibly being TRBD2 (5 bases). The CDR3 runs 12 residues. Germline lookup yields CDR1 MNHNS and CDR2 SASEGT. The V and J ends lost 9 bases and 6 bases respectively, with 12 bases between them.

This clone was counted a few times. This sequence joins TRBV2 and TRBJ2-2; tentative D call: TRBD1 (5 bases). CDR1 is SNHLY, CDR2 FYNNEI, per germline. Trimming left V 4 bases short and J 1 base short, with 10 bases between. The CDR3 is 15 residues long. CDR3 loop: CASSVLRGNTGELFF. As DNA, the CDR3 is TGTGCCAGCAGTGTTTTAAGGGGGAACACCGGGGAGCTGTTTTTT.

The gene calls are TRBV19 and TRBJ2-3, with D perhaps matching TRBD2 (7 bases). V lost 3 bases and J 3 bases, leaving 19 bases between the germline ends. Germline V CDR1 and CDR2: LNHDA, SQIVND (reference sequence). The length of the CDR3 is 17 residues. The CDR3 loop reads CASSIYLGGGQTDTQYF. Here the CDR3 DNA reads TGTGCCAGTAGTATTTATCTTGGGGGGGGGCAAACAGATACGCAGTATTTT.

The chain has TRBV11-3 and TRBJ2-2; TRBD2 matches 8 bases. The length of the CDR3 is 17 residues. The J segment lost 3 bases and the V segment lost 7 bases, leaving 13 bases of the junction unmatched. CDR1 and CDR2 (germline): SGHNT, YENEEA. CDR3 in DNA: TGTGCCAGCACCACAGTGTGGCGGGGGGACTACACCGGGGAGCTGTTTTTT. This encodes CASTTVWRGDYTGELFF.

The rearrangement uses TRBV7-2 and TRBJ1-2, with 11 bases lining up with TRBD1. CDR1 SGHTA and CDR2 FQGNSA come from the germline V gene. The V segment lost 5 bases and the J segment 7 bases; nucleotides outside the gene matches: 18. The CDR3 loop spans 18 amino acids. The CDR3 nucleotides read TGTGCCAGCAGCCCCCGGGACAGGGGGTTTTCCTTCGATTGTGGCTACACCTTC. Protein sequence: CASSPRDRGFSFDCGYTF.

The rearrangement links TRBV4-3 to TRBJ2-1; 12 bases align to TRBD2. The CDR3 extends over 15 amino acids. J lost 8 bases, V lost 1 base, and 3 bases had no gene match. From germline, CDR1 is LGHNA and CDR2 YSLEER. The CDR3 DNA reads as TGCGCCAGCAGCCAAGCTAGCGGGGGGGCCGATGAGCAGTTCTTC. Amino acids: CASSQASGGADEQFF.

The V gene is TRBV7-3, the J gene TRBJ1-6, with 8 positions matching TRBD1. This CDR3 comprises 14 residues. Germline trimming cut 4 bases from V and 8 bases from J; bases unmatched to any gene: 4. Germline V lookup: CDR1 SGHTA, CDR2 FQGTGA. CDR3 sequence reads: CASSSGQGYSPLHF. CDR3 in DNA: TGTGCCAGCAGCTCCGGACAGGGATATTCACCCCTCCACTTT.

This clone was counted between two and nine times. The chain carries TRBV11-2 and TRBJ1-6, with 8 bases aligning to TRBD1. The CDR3 totals 15 residues. Germline loops: CDR1 SGHAT, CDR2 FQNNGV. V gave up 1 base and J gave up 5 bases; unmatched junction bases: 1. The CDR3 loop reads CASSLGQGNNSPLHF. The CDR3 DNA sequence: TGTGCCAGCAGCTTAGGACAGGGGAATAATTCACCCCTCCACTTT.

There are a few counts of this clone. V and J are TRBV20-1 and TRBJ1-1; D is uncertain. CDR1 DFQATT and CDR2 SNEGSKA come from the germline V gene (reference sequence). The CDR3 covers 11 residues. V lost 4 bases to trimming and J lost 3 bases, with 6 bases between them. CDR3 amino acids: CSATGDTEAFF. The DNA of the CDR3 is TGCAGTGCTACCGGGGACACTGAAGCTTTCTTT.

The chain couples TRBV19 to TRBJ1-4, with TRBD1 identical over 7 bases. The CDR3 length is 15 residues. The germline CDR1 and CDR2 sequences are LNHDA and SQIVND (reference sequence). V shed 3 bases, J shed 7 bases, and the junction held 8 bases outside the gene matches. CDR3 loop: CASSITGVEGEKLFF. CDR3 sequence (DNA): TGTGCCAGTAGTATCACAGGGGTTGAGGGTGAAAAACTGTTTTTT.

CDR3 in DNA: TGTGCCAGCAAGGGACAGGGTATCCTCTACACCTTC. Its protein is CASKGQGILYTF. J is TRBJ1-2 and V is TRBV2; TRBD1 agrees at 9 bases. The germline CDR1 and CDR2 sequences are SNHLY and FYNNEI. Trimming took 7 bases from V and 10 from J; bases not matched to a gene: 7. CDR3 length: 12 amino acids.

This chain uses TRBV11-3 with TRBJ2-3, with D unresolved. The CDR3 is 14 residues long. Germline assignment: CDR1 SGHNT and CDR2 YENEEA. The ends were cut back, 0 bases at V and 0 bases at J, with 4 bases in the middle. CDR3 bases: TGTGCCAGCAGCTTAGAGACTAGCACAGATACGCAGTATTTT. It yields the protein CASSLETSTDTQYF.

This clone was counted a single time. V usage is TRBV9 and J usage is TRBJ1-5, with D perhaps TRBD1 (6 bases). There are 16 residues in the CDR3. CDR1 SGDLS and CDR2 YYNGEE come from the germline V gene. The germline V and J ends were trimmed by 4 bases and 3 bases, with 17 bases remaining between them. The CDR3 region is CASSPGSGAFNQPQHF. The CDR3 region has the DNA TGTGCCAGCAGCCCGGGGTCAGGGGCGTTCAATCAGCCCCAGCATTTT. The full variable domain, in which reference TRBV9 and TRBJ1-5 provide the parts outside the CDR3, is DSGVTQTPKHLITATGQRVTLRCSPRSGDLSVYWYQQSLDQGLQFLIQYYNGEERAKGNILERFSAQQFPDLHSELNLSSLELGDSALYFCASSPGSGAFNQPQHFGDGTRLSIL.